A single sample is the source of the 12 T cell receptor beta chains below, sequenced in a study of regulatory T cells in long-lasting Graves disease. Combining iRepertoire HTBI primers with Arm-PCR of CDR3 regions, the authors built TCR beta libraries. TCRdb used MiXCR to reprocess the multiplex PCR reads, holding one entry per CDR3 protein. The repertoire holds about 430,000 distinct CDR3 sequences, 20% to 25% seen once, with roughly an eighth in the top ten. Time point denoted: persistent/refractory GD, antithyroid drugs over 5 years with positive TRAb. From RNA extracted from PBMCs, the TCR library was made. The input for sequencing was peripheral blood mononuclear cells (PBMCs), taken when the disease was refractory, from a patient treated with antithyroid drugs. The receptors stem from a female donor with Graves disease.

The CDR3 here is CASSSLDSGANVLTF. The CDR3 DNA reads as TGTGCCAGCAGCTCCCTTGACTCTGGGGCCAACGTCCTGACTTTC. The rearrangement uses TRBV7-9 and TRBJ2-6; D is unclear. V dropped 4 bases and J dropped 0 bases, with 7 bases sitting between them. Germline V lookup: CDR1 SEHNR, CDR2 FQNEAQ (reference sequence). This CDR3 spans 15 amino acids.

This clonotype was observed at least ten times. This chain uses TRBV6-5 with TRBJ1-1, with a tentative D call TRBD1 (6 bases). Trimming took off 2 bases at V and 2 bases at J, with 9 bases between the two ends. From germline, CDR1 is MNHEY and CDR2 SVGAGI. CDR3 length: 14 residues. CDR3 residues: CASSYARGNTEAFF. For the CDR3, the DNA is TGTGCCAGCAGTTACGCCAGGGGTAACACTGAAGCTTTCTTT.

On this clonotype itself: This CDR3 fails to terminate in the conserved phenylalanine or tryptophan, so it likely reflects a read error. The chain uses TRBV29-1 and TRBJ2-7, with D tentatively TRBD2 (6 bases). Germline assignment: CDR1 SQVTM and CDR2 ANQGSEA. This CDR3 comprises 14 residues. With 2 bases removed from V and 2 bases from J, the gap between germline ends came to 13 bases. The chain's CDR3 is CSVETGTGTYEQYS. The CDR3 nucleotides are TGCAGCGTTGAAACGGGGACTGGTACCTACGAGCAGTACTCC.

The sample holds a few counts of this clonotype. The genes are TRBV15 and TRBJ1-5; D uncertain. V was clipped by 3 bases and J by 6 bases, with 12 bases between them. The CDR3 covers 14 residues. Germline V gene sequence: CDR1 LNHNV, CDR2 YYDKDF (reference sequence). CDR3 region: CATSRTGDTQPQHF. The CDR3 nucleotides are TGTGCCACCAGCAGGACGGGAGATACTCAGCCCCAGCATTTT.

The DNA for the CDR3 is TGTGCCAGCAGCCCTAGCGGGAGGAAAGATACGCAGTATTTT. It specifies CASSPSGRKDTQYF. The chain links TRBV7-2 to TRBJ2-3; the match to TRBD2 covers 11 bases. The CDR3 extends over 14 amino acids. Trimming at V came to 5 bases and at J to 5 bases, leaving 3 bases not matched to a gene. Germline CDR1 reads SGHTA; CDR2 reads FQGNSA.

This clonotype has ten or more counts. This chain connects TRBV20-1 to TRBJ2-7, with a tentative D call TRBD1 (6 bases). Deletions cut 4 bases from V and 2 bases from J, with 18 bases between. The CDR3 sequence is 15 residues long. Germline V lookup: CDR1 DFQATT, CDR2 SNEGSKA (reference sequence). Here the CDR3 reads CSATRPTGDAYEQYF. The CDR3 bases are TGCAGTGCTACCCGCCCGACAGGCGATGCCTACGAGCAGTACTTC.

This clonotype was detected many times. V is TRBV28 and J is TRBJ1-5; D call uncertain. The CDR3 is made up of 15 amino acids. Germline V gene lookup returns CDR1 MDHEN and CDR2 SYDVKM. V was shortened by 6 bases and J by 1 base, with 13 bases between the two germline ends. The CDR3 DNA reads as TGTGCCAGCAGCCCTAACCCGGACAGCAATCAGCCCCAGCATTTT. Translated: CASSPNPDSNQPQHF. The entire variable domain, with the rest obtained from reference TRBV28 and TRBJ1-5, is as follows: DVKVTQSSRYLVKRTGEKVFLECVQDMDHENMFWYRQDPGLGLRLIYFSYDVKMKEKGDIPEGYSVSREKKERFSLILESASTNQTSMYLCASSPNPDSNQPQHFGDGTRLSIL.

In its sample, this clonotype was seen many times. The chain links TRBV2 to TRBJ2-2, with no clear D. Trimming took 2 bases from V and 3 from J, leaving 10 bases between them. The CDR3 extends over 15 amino acids. CDR1 is SNHLY and CDR2 is FYNNEI in the germline V gene. The CDR3 reads CASSEKTTHTGELFF. CDR3 DNA sequence: TGTGCCAGCAGTGAAAAAACGACCCACACCGGGGAGCTGTTTTTT.

A few counts support this clonotype. The genes are TRBV20-1 and TRBJ2-7, with 7 bases lining up with TRBD1. The CDR3 length is 16 residues. Trimming took 1 base from V and 4 from J; bases not matched to a gene: 13. Germline V CDR1 and CDR2: DFQATT, SNEGSKA (reference sequence). The CDR3 sequence: CSARGSTWDREYEQYF. The CDR3 nucleotides are TGCAGTGCTAGAGGTTCGACTTGGGACAGAGAATACGAGCAGTACTTC.

Of note for this clonotype: Mismatch with germline at one junction end may stem from a read error. J is TRBJ1-4 and V is TRBV7-9, with unresolved D. The CDR3 is 13 amino acids. CDR1 and CDR2 (germline): SEHNR, FQNEAQ (reference sequence). Written as DNA, the CDR3 is TGTGCCAGCGTCCCCGGAACTAATGGAAAACTGTTTTTT. Amino acids: CASVPGTNGKLFF.

This clonotype has at least ten counts. The chain uses TRBV6-1 and TRBJ2-4; no clear D. Trimming took 8 bases from V and 1 from J, leaving 12 bases between them. This CDR3 is built from 14 residues. Germline CDR1 MNHNS, CDR2 SASEGT. This CDR3 reads CASAYGQAKNIQYF. In DNA form, the CDR3 reads TGTGCCAGCGCGTATGGGCAGGCCAAAAACATTCAGTACTTC.

The table lists this clonotype with many counts. The gene calls are TRBV28 and TRBJ1-5; possible D gene TRBD1, 5 bases. CDR3 size: 17 residues. Looked up from germline, CDR1 is MDHEN and CDR2 is SYDVKM. Trimming took 1 base from V and 3 from J, leaving 16 bases between them. The CDR3 DNA reads as TGTGCCAGCAGTTTATTTAAGGGGACGACTCCCAATCAGCCCCAGCATTTT. It is translated as CASSLFKGTTPNQPQHF. The full variable domain, completed using reference TRBV28 and TRBJ1-5, is DVKVTQSSRYLVKRTGEKVFLECVQDMDHENMFWYRQDPGLGLRLIYFSYDVKMKEKGDIPEGYSVSREKKERFSLILESASTNQTSMYLCASSLFKGTTPNQPQHFGDGTRLSIL.